This T cell receptor beta chain emerged from a study of shared clonotypes between healthy human individuals. Points from the study as a whole: Enrolling few donors narrowed the genetic and exposure-history diversity that was represented.

Every donor, a Caucasian adult, lived in Nashville, Tennessee. This CDR3 contains 15 residues. Germline V gives CDR1 LGHNA, CDR2 YSLEER. V shed 0 bases and J shed 5 bases, with 11 bases lying between them. Points on this clone: The antigen remains unidentified.

Using ten immunoSEQ deep assay plates, investigators sequenced unsorted PBMC DNA. Data came from immunoSEQ multiplex PCR; TCRdb stores just in-frame clones and leaves some out. This table holds 450,000 to 500,000 clones, 81% found once. This chain uses TRBV4-3 with TRBJ2-1; D may match TRBD1 or TRBD2 (6 bases each). The sample consisted of PBMCs. The origin of this receptor is a woman in her thirties or forties in good health. Some clones in this sample may be carry-over from other donors' samples. CDR3: CASSQDRGLHNEQFF. The CDR3 DNA reads as TGCGCCAGCAGCCAAGACAGGGGACTCCACAATGAGCAGTTCTTC.